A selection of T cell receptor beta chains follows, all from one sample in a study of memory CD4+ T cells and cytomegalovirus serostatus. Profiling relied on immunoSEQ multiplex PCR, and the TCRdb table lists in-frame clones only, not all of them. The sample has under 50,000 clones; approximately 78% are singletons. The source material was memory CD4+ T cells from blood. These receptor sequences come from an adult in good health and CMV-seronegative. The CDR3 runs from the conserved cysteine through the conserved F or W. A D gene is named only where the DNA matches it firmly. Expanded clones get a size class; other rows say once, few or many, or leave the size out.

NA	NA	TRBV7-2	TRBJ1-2	TGTGCCAGCACGCCGACCGGTTCCAACTATGGCTACACCTTC	CASTPTGSNYGYTF
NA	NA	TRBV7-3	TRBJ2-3	TGTGCCAGCAGCTTAACTCCCACCGGGGGCACAGATACGCAGTATTTT	CASSLTPTGGTDTQYF
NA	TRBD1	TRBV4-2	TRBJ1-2	TGTGCCAGCAGCACAGGGGAGACCTATGGCTACACCTTC	CASSTGETYGYTF
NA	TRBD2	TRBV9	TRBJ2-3	TGTGCCAGCAGCTACGGACTAGCGGGGGGCAGCACAGATACGCAGTATTTT	CASSYGLAGGSTDTQYF
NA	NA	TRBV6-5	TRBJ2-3	TGTGCCAGCAGTTACCCGGGGGTCCCAGATACGCAGTATTTT	CASSYPGVPDTQYF
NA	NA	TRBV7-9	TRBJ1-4	TGTGCCAGCAGCTCCAGCACCGCGGGACAAGGGGAAAAACTGTTTTTT	CASSSSTAGQGEKLFF
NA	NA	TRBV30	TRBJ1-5	TGTGCCTGGAGTGCACTCCTTAGCAATCAGCCCCAGCATTTT	CAWSALLSNQPQHF
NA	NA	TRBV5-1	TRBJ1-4	TGCGCCAGCAGCCAAATGGGACGGGCCGCTAATGACAAACTGTTTTTT	CASSQMGRAANDKLFF
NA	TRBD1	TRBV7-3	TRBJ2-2	TGTGCCAGCAGCCCAACAGGGGAATCCGGGGAGCTGTTTTTT	CASSPTGESGELFF
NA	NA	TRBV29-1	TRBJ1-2	TGCAGCGTTGAAGGATTCTCAGGTTATGGCTACACCTTC	CSVEGFSGYGYTF
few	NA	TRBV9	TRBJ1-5	TGTGCCAGCAGCGCAGGAGGAGGTAGCAATCAGCCCCAGCATTTT	CASSAGGGSNQPQHF
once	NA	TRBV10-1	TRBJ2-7	TGCGCCAGCAGTGAGATAAGGGACGGCCCCTACGAGCAGTACTTC	CASSEIRDGPYEQYF
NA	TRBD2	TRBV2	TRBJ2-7	TGTGCCAGCAGAGGGCGACTAGCGGGGGATGAGCAGTACTTC	CASRGRLAGDEQYF
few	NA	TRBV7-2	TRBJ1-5	TGTGCCAGCAGCCGGACAGATAGCAATCAGCCCCAGCATTTT	CASSRTDSNQPQHF
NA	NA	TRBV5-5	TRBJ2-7	TGTGCCAGCAGCCCCCCCCATGGTCGCTACGAGCAGTACTTC	CASSPPHGRYEQYF
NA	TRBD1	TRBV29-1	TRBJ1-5	TGCAGCGTCGGGACAGGGGGAGGTCAGCCCCAGCATTTT	CSVGTGGGQPQHF
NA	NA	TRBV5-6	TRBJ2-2	TGTGCCAGCAGATACGACAGGAACACCGGGGAGCTGTTTTTT	CASRYDRNTGELFF
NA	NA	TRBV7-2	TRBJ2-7	TGTGCCAGCAGCTTAACCCCAGGGGGGTACGAGCAGTACTTC	CASSLTPGGYEQYF
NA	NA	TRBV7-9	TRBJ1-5	TGTGCCAGCAGCTTAGGCGGTTATAGCAATCAGCCCCAGCATTTT	CASSLGGYSNQPQHF
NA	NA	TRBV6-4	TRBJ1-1	TGTGCCAGCTGGGCCCGGGGGAAGGGAGGGAGAACTGAAGCTTTCTTT	CASWARGKGGRTEAFF
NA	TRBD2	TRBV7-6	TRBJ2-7	TGTGCCAGCAGCTTAGGGCGGGGGGACTACGAGCAGTACTTC	CASSLGRGDYEQYF
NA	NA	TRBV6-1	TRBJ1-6	TGTGCCATCAGCAGGCGCTCCTATAATTCACCCCTCCACTTT	CAISRRSYNSPLHF
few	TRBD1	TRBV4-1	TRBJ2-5	TGCGCCAGCACCACCCCTGGGACAGGAGGCAAAGAGACCCAGTACTTC	CASTTPGTGGKETQYF
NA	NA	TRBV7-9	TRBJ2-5	TGTGCCAGCAGCTTATGGGAGACCCAGTACTTC	CASSLWETQYF
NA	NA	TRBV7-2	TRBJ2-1	TGTGCCAGCAGCTCATACCTGGGCAATGAGCAGTTCTTC	CASSSYLGNEQFF
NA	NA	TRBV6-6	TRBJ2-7	TGTGCCAGCAGTTACCCAGGGGACACCTACGAGCAGTACTTC	CASSYPGDTYEQYF
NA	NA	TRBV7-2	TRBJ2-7	TGTGCCAGCAGCCAACAGGGATGGGGCTACGAGCAGTACTTC	CASSQQGWGYEQYF
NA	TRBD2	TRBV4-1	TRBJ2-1	TGCGCCAGCACCACACCAACCGCGGGGGGGTTACTGAATGAGCAGTTCTTC	CASTTPTAGGLLNEQFF
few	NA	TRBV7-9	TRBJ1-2	TGTGCCAGCAGCTGGGAAGGAGCAGGGACTAACTATGGCTACACCTTC	CASSWEGAGTNYGYTF
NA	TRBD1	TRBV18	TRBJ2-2	TGTGCCAGCTCGCCTACGGGACAGGGTGGCACCGGGGAGCTGTTTTTT	CASSPTGQGGTGELFF
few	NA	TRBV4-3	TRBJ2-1	TGCGCCAGCAGCCAATTCTCCGGGAGCAGTGAGCAGTTCTTC	CASSQFSGSSEQFF